The entry below describes one T cell receptor (beta chain). This clonotype was seen more than once but under ten times. The antigen it recognizes is unknown. Within one base of it there is no much larger clone, and no base qualities were kept. V is trimmed back by 10 bases and J by 5 bases, and the junction contains 4 bases that no gene match accounts for. The CDR3 runs 13 residues from the cysteine to the phenylalanine. Left in the record is the CDR3 DNA by itself, 39 bases read in frame from the first base. The data originate from a study of T cell repertoires in cytomegalovirus infection (dated by TCRdb to the late 2010s). Describing the broader study: Donor HLA type was relevant to the analysis, as public TCR beta signatures indicated carriage of CMV infection together with the matching HLA type. Overall results and qualifications from the work: The ex vivo response was dominated by HLA-C-restricted CMV-specific TCR beta clonotypes, and the single most frequent clonotype in two of eight donors was supplied by these HLA-C-restricted clonotypes. In both this cohort and an independent roughly 350-donor cohort, the cumulative frequency of public TCR beta family members distinguished carriers of CMV infection plus the relevant HLA type.

The sequencer was an Illumina HiSeq 1500. TCRdb reprocessing: public reads trimmed at Q25 with fastp, clones called with MiXCR, in-frame beta chains kept. Rows with one shared CDR3 protein collapse into an entry with the most common genes and DNA. The sample records 740,000 or so distinct CDR3 sequences, roughly 35% of which are singletons. The top ten hold roughly 2.9% of the sample. The receptor comes from a human donor in good health (CMV status not recorded). Some clones in this sample may be carry-over from other donors' samples. Recombination joined TRBV12-3 or TRBV12-4 with TRBJ2-3, and 12 bases in between align with TRBD2. Specimen: PBMCs. This receptor carries the CDR3 CATSTSGRDTQYF. At the DNA level, the sequence is TGTGCCACCTCGACTAGCGGGAGAGATACGCAGTATTTT.